A selection of T cell receptor beta chains follows, all from one sample in a study of Ad26.COV2.S vaccination and SARS-CoV-2 variants. Repertoires were generated with immunoSEQ multiplex PCR, while TCRdb's copy carries only in-frame clones and drops some. The repertoire includes about 680,000 clones, roughly 90% of them detected once, and around 1.4% sits in the top ten. The source material was peripheral blood, sampled in a trial of Ad26.COV2.S vaccine versus placebo. The source of these receptors is a person aged 18-60 years who received the Ad26.COV2.S COVID-19 vaccine or a placebo. CDR3s include the opening cysteine and the closing phenylalanine or tryptophan. The order of the fields is D gene, J gene, clone size, V gene, CDR3 DNA, CDR3 protein. D genes are given only for firm matches. Rows may omit the clone size; those that give it use once, few, many or a size class.

TRBD2,TRBJ2-1,.,TRBV10-1,TGCGCCAGCAGTCCTAGCGGGGGCAGCGGAGTCAATGAGCAGTTCTTC,CASSPSGGSGVNEQFF
TRBD1,TRBJ2-1,.,TRBV27,TGTGCCAGTAAAAAGACAGGGATAGTGTCCTACAATGAGCAGTTCTTC,CASKKTGIVSYNEQFF
.,TRBJ2-1,.,TRBV6-5,TGTGCCAGCAGTCGTCGGGCCTACAATGAGCAGTTCTTC,CASSRRAYNEQFF
.,TRBJ2-7,.,TRBV9,TGTGCCAGCAGCGTAGGGGGCGTGGGCACCTACGAGCAGTACTTC,CASSVGGVGTYEQYF
TRBD2,TRBJ2-2,.,TRBV4-3,TGCGCCAGCAGCCAAAGATACCGACCGGCTAGCGGGAACACCGGGGAGCTGTTTTTT,CASSQRYRPASGNTGELFF
.,TRBJ2-3,.,TRBV6-5,TGTGCCAGCAGTCCCTGGAGCTCTAGCACAGATACGCAGTATTTT,CASSPWSSSTDTQYF
.,TRBJ2-7,.,TRBV27,TGTGCCAGCAGTTTCGGCTTAGGGCTCTACGAGCAGTACTTC,CASSFGLGLYEQYF
TRBD1,TRBJ2-1,.,TRBV10-3,TGTGCCATCAGTGATGGGACAGATAATGAGCAGTTCTTC,CAISDGTDNEQFF
TRBD1,TRBJ1-6,.,TRBV30,TGTGCCTGGAGGGCCTTGGGGACAGGGGCCTTACCCCTCCACTTT,CAWRALGTGALPLHF
TRBD2,TRBJ2-7,once,TRBV3-1/TRBV3-2,TGTGCCAGCAGATGGGGAAGCGGGGGTTACTACGAGCAGTACTTC,CASRWGSGGYYEQYF
.,TRBJ1-4,.,TRBV7-2,TGTGCCAGCAGCGTTATTGCAACTAATGAAAAACTGTTTTTT,CASSVIATNEKLFF
.,TRBJ1-5,.,TRBV6-5,TGTGCCGCCGCTGGGCAGCCGGGAGATCAGCCCCAGCATTTT,CAAAGQPGDQPQHF
.,TRBJ2-7,.,TRBV6-5,TGTGCCAGCAGATACTCGCAGGGGCCCAACTACGAGCAGTACTTC,CASRYSQGPNYEQYF
TRBD2,TRBJ2-1,.,TRBV5-4,TGTGCCAGCAGCTCACGGACTAGCGGACTTAACAATGAGCAGTTCTTC,CASSSRTSGLNNEQFF
.,TRBJ2-1,.,TRBV5-5,TGTGCCAGCAGCTTGGCGGACTACAATGAGCAGTTCTTC,CASSLADYNEQFF
TRBD2,TRBJ2-5,.,TRBV7-8,TGTGCCAGCAGCTTCCCTAGCGGGGCCCTTCAAGAGACCCAGTACTTC,CASSFPSGALQETQYF
.,TRBJ2-1,.,TRBV7-8,TGTGCCAGCAGCTTAGGAAGGGGGGGCAGCTACAATGAGCAGTTCTTC,CASSLGRGGSYNEQFF
.,TRBJ1-4,.,TRBV12-3/TRBV12-4,TGTGCCAGCACCCGGGACCGAAATGAAAAACTGTTTTTT,CASTRDRNEKLFF
.,TRBJ2-7,.,TRBV15,TGTGCCACCAGCAGAGCCCCACAGAGCTCCTACGAGCAGTACTTC,CATSRAPQSSYEQYF
.,TRBJ2-1,.,TRBV2,TGTGCCAGCAAGCTATCCCTAGGCAATGAGCAGTTCTTC,CASKLSLGNEQFF
.,TRBJ2-7,.,TRBV7-2,TGTGCCAGCAGCTTAGCTTATAAACAGGCTACCTACGAGCAGTACTTC,CASSLAYKQATYEQYF
.,TRBJ1-2,.,TRBV5-6,TGTGCCAGCAGCTTGACCGGACACTTTAACTATGGCTACACCTTC,CASSLTGHFNYGYTF
.,TRBJ1-2,.,TRBV7-9,TGTGCCAGCACCTTACAGGGATATGGCTACACCTTC,CASTLQGYGYTF